The TCR beta chain under discussion was sequenced for a study of technical replicates of blood from several donors. The CDR3 covers 15 residues. Germline CDR1 and CDR2: LNHDA and SQIVND (reference sequence). With 1 base removed from V and 2 bases from J, the gap between germline ends came to 9 bases. Sequenced by immunoSEQ multiplex PCR; TCRdb stores in-frame clones only, minus some. The sample yields around 67,000 clones, 70% to 90% seen once. Input material: PBMCs. The chain combines TRBV19 with TRBJ1-5; D is possibly TRBD1 (5 bases). The receptor comes from a human donor in good health. Some clones in this sample may be carry-over from other donors' samples. CDR3 nucleotides: TGTGCCAGTAGTATAGGGAGGGGTCGCAATCAGCCCCAGCATTTT. Amino acid sequence: CASSIGRGRNQPQHF.